A selection of T cell receptor beta chains follows, all from one sample in a study of response to subunit inactivated influenza vaccine. MiXCR, run by TCRdb on the RT-PCR reads, gives a single entry per CDR3 protein. Of hundreds of thousands of distinct CDR3 sequences listed, about 18% are singletons. The sequencing here drew on PBMCs from blood, taken approximately 5 days after vaccination. Receptor source: a man in his fifties who received an inactivated influenza vaccine. Both conserved end residues are part of each CDR3. D genes are given only for firm matches. Clone size is not always given. Where it is, it says once, few, many or a class for expanded clones.

j_call d_call v_call clone_size cdr3_aa cdr3_nt
TRBJ1-2 NA TRBV29-1 few CSVLAAFGGYTF TGCAGCGTTCTTGCGGCTTTTGGCGGCTACACCTTC
TRBJ1-6 NA TRBV6-1 few CASTEFAQNSPLHF TGTGCCAGCACGGAATTCGCTCAGAATTCACCCCTCCACTTT
TRBJ2-5 NA TRBV7-2 few CASSLMGYETQYF TGTGCCAGCAGCTTAATGGGGTACGAGACCCAGTACTTC
TRBJ2-5 NA TRBV7-2 many CASSYPTQETQYF TGTGCCAGCAGCTACCCCACACAAGAGACCCAGTACTTC
TRBJ2-2 NA TRBV4-3 few CASSQRYSGELFF TGCGCCAGCAGCCAGAGGTATTCCGGGGAGCTGTTTTTT
TRBJ2-1 TRBD2 TRBV9 many CASSVALRGSGYNEQFF TGTGCCAGCAGCGTAGCTTTGCGGGGGAGTGGCTACAATGAGCAGTTCTTC
TRBJ2-5 NA TRBV9 few CASSVGAEKETQYF TGTGCCAGCAGCGTAGGGGCGGAGAAAGAGACCCAGTACTTC
TRBJ2-3 NA TRBV5-1 NA CASTANSEGQYF TGCGCCAGCACCGCGAATAGCGAAGGGCAGTATTTT
TRBJ1-1 NA TRBV6-1 NA CASSRPGLLNTEAFF TGTGCCAGCAGTAGACCGGGACTATTGAACACTGAAGCTTTCTTT
TRBJ2-3 TRBD2 TRBV3-1 NA CASSQEGSLRGGADTQYF TGTGCCAGCAGTCAAGAGGGTAGTTTGCGGGGGGGCGCAGATACGCAGTATTTT
TRBJ2-1 NA TRBV24-1 few CATSDLQGTGTGSYNEQFF TGTGCCACCAGTGATTTGCAGGGCACCGGGACCGGCTCCTACAATGAGCAGTTCTTC
TRBJ1-6 NA TRBV20-1 NA CSARAKNRAYNSPLHF TGCAGTGCTAGAGCTAAGAACAGGGCCTATAATTCACCCCTCCACTTT
TRBJ2-1 TRBD2 TRBV29-1 NA CSSGGRNYNEQFF TGCAGCTCGGGCGGGAGGAACTACAATGAGCAGTTCTTC
TRBJ2-7 NA TRBV29-1 many CSVEFRSQGEQYF TGCAGCGTTGAATTCCGAAGCCAGGGCGAGCAGTACTTC
TRBJ1-4 NA TRBV20-1 few CSARAPFNEKLFF TGCAGTGCTAGAGCCCCGTTTAATGAAAAACTGTTTTTT
TRBJ2-7 TRBD2 TRBV20-1 few CSAQNPKLAGRYEQYF TGCAGTGCTCAAAACCCCAAACTAGCGGGACGGTACGAGCAGTACTTC
TRBJ2-5 TRBD1 TRBV3-1 NA CASSQGTGAGQETQYF TGTGCCAGCAGCCAAGGAACAGGGGCGGGTCAAGAGACCCAGTACTTC
TRBJ2-1 NA TRBV20-1 NA CSARDEGQFF TGCAGTGCTCGGGACGAAGGGCAGTTCTTC
TRBJ1-5 TRBD1 TRBV7-3 NA CASSLGQGAGPQHF TGTGCCAGCAGCTTGGGACAGGGGGCAGGGCCCCAGCATTTT
TRBJ2-7 TRBD1 TRBV27 NA CATPRDRGNYEQYF TGTGCCACCCCCCGGGACAGGGGGAACTACGAGCAGTACTTC
TRBJ2-1 NA TRBV3-1 few CASSQMDGAYNEQFF TGTGCCAGCAGCCAAATGGACGGAGCCTACAATGAGCAGTTCTTC
TRBJ2-3 TRBD1 TRBV2 NA CASSDQGATDTQYF TGTGCCAGCAGTGATCAGGGGGCAACAGATACGCAGTATTTT
TRBJ2-7 TRBD1 TRBV27 NA CASSWRTGWYEEQYF TGTGCCAGCAGTTGGAGGACAGGGTGGTATGAGGAGCAGTACTTC
TRBJ1-1 TRBD1 TRBV7-8 few CASSFRGRDTEAFF TGTGCCAGCAGCTTCAGGGGGCGGGACACTGAAGCTTTCTTT
TRBJ2-7 NA TRBV5-1 NA CASSFRPTGSSYEQYF TGCGCCAGCAGCTTTCGGCCGACAGGAAGCTCCTACGAGCAGTACTTC
TRBJ2-3 NA TRBV5-1 NA CASSSDRLTDTQYF TGCGCCAGCAGCTCGGACAGACTCACAGATACGCAGTATTTT
TRBJ2-1 TRBD2 TRBV4-3 NA CASSQSRTSGSKVEQFF TGCGCCAGCAGCCAATCCCGGACTAGCGGGAGCAAAGTTGAGCAGTTCTTC
TRBJ2-3 TRBD1 TRBV14 few CASSHPGQSYTDTQYF TGTGCCAGCAGCCACCCGGGACAGAGTTACACAGATACGCAGTATTTT
TRBJ2-5 NA TRBV20-1 few CSARQGGTQYF TGCAGTGCCAGACAGGGAGGGACCCAGTACTTC
TRBJ1-6 NA TRBV5-6 NA CASSLWRGYNSPLHF TGTGCCAGCAGCTTGTGGAGGGGGTATAATTCACCCCTCCACTTT
TRBJ2-5 TRBD2 TRBV15 few CATSPSGTSGSLTTQYF TGTGCCACCAGCCCATCCGGGACTAGCGGGAGCCTGACGACCCAGTACTTC
TRBJ2-3 TRBD2 TRBV4-2 NA CASSPWTSGRVADTQYF TGTGCCAGCAGCCCCTGGACTAGCGGGAGGGTCGCAGATACGCAGTATTTT
TRBJ2-7 TRBD1 TRBV20-1 few CSARVTGTGFYEQYF TGCAGTGCTAGAGTGACCGGGACAGGGTTCTACGAGCAGTACTTC
TRBJ2-1 NA TRBV4-1 NA CASSPSQGVNQQFF TGCGCCAGCAGCCCTTCTCAGGGTGTCAATCAGCAGTTCTTC
TRBJ2-2 NA TRBV5-1 many CASSQTGTTNTGELFF TGCGCCAGCAGCCAAACCGGGACAACGAACACCGGGGAGCTGTTTTTT
TRBJ2-2 NA TRBV7-7 once CASSLGVSGGIGELFF TGTGCCAGCAGCTTAGGGGTTTCCGGGGGAATCGGGGAGCTGTTTTTT
TRBJ2-5 NA TRBV4-3 few CASSQAREETQYF TGCGCCAGCAGCCAAGCCAGAGAAGAGACCCAGTACTTC
TRBJ2-2 NA TRBV12-3/TRBV12-4 few CASSNWNSNTGELFF TGTGCCAGCAGCAACTGGAACTCGAACACCGGGGAGCTGTTTTTT
TRBJ1-2 NA TRBV24-1 many CATSDSTRDYGYTF TGTGCCACCAGTGATTCTACGAGGGACTATGGCTACACCTTC
TRBJ1-2 NA TRBV27 NA CASSTRTVARINYGYTF TGTGCCAGCAGTACCCGGACCGTCGCCCGAATTAACTATGGCTACACCTTC
TRBJ2-1 NA TRBV5-5 many CASSFDTSWSEQFF TGTGCCAGCAGCTTCGACACTAGTTGGAGTGAGCAGTTCTTC
TRBJ1-2 NA TRBV6-6 NA CASTLGTYGYTF TGTGCCAGCACTTTGGGGACCTATGGCTACACCTTC
TRBJ2-5 TRBD2 TRBV5-1 NA CASSGGTSGRAAETQYF TGCGCCAGCAGCGGAGGGACTAGCGGGAGGGCCGCAGAGACCCAGTACTTC
TRBJ1-4 TRBD1 TRBV7-2 NA CASSLRTGAANEKLFF TGTGCCAGCAGCTTGAGAACAGGGGCTGCCAATGAAAAACTGTTTTTT
TRBJ2-1 NA TRBV5-5 many CASSLDTDLTYNYNEQFF TGTGCCAGCAGCTTGGATACGGATTTGACATACAACTACAATGAGCAGTTCTTC
TRBJ2-5 NA TRBV2 NA CASSDPGIIKTQYF TGTGCCAGCAGTGATCCAGGGATCATAAAGACCCAGTACTTC
TRBJ2-5 NA TRBV10-3 few CAISDPGSSRQETQYF TGTGCCATCAGTGATCCGGGGTCCAGCAGGCAAGAGACCCAGTACTTC
TRBJ2-3 NA TRBV6-4 NA CASKKAIETTDTQYF TGTGCCAGCAAGAAGGCTATCGAGACCACAGATACGCAGTATTTT
TRBJ2-4 NA TRBV5-1 NA CASSRPRTLAKNIQYF TGCGCCAGCAGCCGGCCGCGGACTTTAGCCAAAAACATTCAGTACTTC
TRBJ2-7 NA TRBV5-1 few CASSLVATRNEQYF TGCGCCAGCAGCTTGGTAGCCACCAGGAACGAGCAGTACTTC
TRBJ2-1 NA TRBV5-1 NA CASSPQGDEQFF TGCGCCAGCAGCCCACAGGGCGATGAGCAGTTCTTC
TRBJ2-1 TRBD2 TRBV6-2/TRBV6-3 NA CASSQTSAVNEQFF TGTGCCAGCAGTCAGACTAGCGCAGTTAATGAGCAGTTCTTC